The T cell receptor (beta chain) described here comes from a study of blood T cells in healthy people across ages. Study observations and caveats: Fewer expanded clones and more diversity marked long-lived versus aged donors.

Ranging in age from roughly 6 to 100, the donors were healthy Caucasian individuals from Russia. Each sample provided at least 6 micrograms of extracted total RNA. A second roughly 7 to 12 cycle PCR used barcoded and J-beta primers. Each TCR beta cDNA got a 12-nucleotide random molecular identifier. TCRdb re-called the 5' RACE reads with MiXCR, one entry per CDR3 protein. The table lists some 640,000 distinct CDR3 sequences, around 31% of them singletons, with around a sixth in the top ten. The table lists this clonotype with many counts. The antigen is unknown. The TCR sequence derives from a woman older than 75 in good health. Material for sequencing was blood.

CDR3 residues: CASSLVDSTYNEQFF. DNA of the CDR3: TGTGCCAGCAGCTTAGTGGACAGCACCTACAATGAGCAGTTCTTC. This chain uses TRBV7-6 with TRBJ2-1; a weak D match, TRBD1 (6 bases). The ends were cut back, 1 base at V and 2 bases at J, with 9 bases in the middle. The CDR3 is 15 residues long. Germline CDR1 reads SGHVS; CDR2 reads FNYEAQ.